The T cell receptor beta chain under discussion was sequenced for a study of STAT5B mutations in CD4+ large granular lymphocyte leukemia. On the study more broadly: Healthy donors showed HLA-associated enrichment of the CDR3 'QG' motif. Findings and limits, study-wide: 8/27 top patient clones versus 2/35 control clones were TRBV06-family.

How the authors handled the data: The detection floor for productive clonotype frequency was 2.59 x 10-5. Produced via immunoSEQ multiplex PCR; TCRdb's table is partial and in-frame only. V and J calls and clone size are given by that table; D and trimming were obtained from the DNA. This sample has some 35,000 clones, with 69% found just once. Buffy coats from healthy blood donors served as controls. With V trimmed by 1 base and J by 11 bases, 10 bases remained unmatched. CDR1 and CDR2 (germline): MNHNS, SASEGT. The CDR3 contains 15 residues. This clone was counted a few times. Its cognate antigen is unknown.

The rearrangement links TRBV6-1 to TRBJ1-4; 7 bases align to TRBD1. Specimen: CD4+ T cells from blood buffy coats. The sequence came from a human donor in good health. The CDR3 bases are TGTGCCAGCAGTGAAGACAGGGGAGGGGTTTCCAAACTGTTTTTT. Its translation: CASSEDRGGVSKLFF.